This T cell receptor (beta chain) originates from a study of blood T cell repertoires in COVID-19. Turning to the study itself: Specimens from acute and convalescent COVID-19 originated in the United States, Italy and Spain.

As handled by the study authors: Estimates of nucleated cell counts were drawn from the amplification of reference gene primers. Assay used: immunoSEQ multiplex PCR; TCRdb lists only in-frame clones, some missing. V, J and clone size were drawn from that table, and D and trimming were deduced from the DNA. The profile shows 200,000 to 300,000 clones, around 83% of them singletons. CDR3 length equals 16 residues. Trimming shortened V by 5 bases and J by 4 bases, and 15 bases separated the two germline ends. CDR1 and CDR2 (germline): MNHEY, SMNVEV (reference sequence). The sequencing sample was made of peripheral blood. The gene calls are TRBV27 and TRBJ2-6; D is undetermined. The source is an elderly woman with acute or convalescent COVID-19. The CDR3 nucleotides read TGTGCCAGCAGTCCCTCAGGATCTTGGGGGGCCAACGTCCTGACTTTC. This codes for CASSPSGSWGANVLTF.